This entry lists 22 T cell receptor beta chains sequenced from one sample in a study of technical replicates of blood from a few donors. Sequencing used immunoSEQ multiplex PCR; TCRdb keeps in-frame clones, though not all of them. The sample includes over 70,000 clones, 85% to 95% of them seen just once. Material for sequencing was PBMCs. These receptors were taken from a human donor in good health. Some clones in this sample may be carry-over from other donors' samples.

This clone was detected only a few times. The chain couples TRBV6-4 to TRBJ2-1; 8 bases are a match to TRBD2. The germline V gene encodes CDR1 MRHNA and CDR2 SNTAGT. Unmatched junction bases numbered 4, after V lost 6 bases and J lost 0 bases. This CDR3 spans 15 amino acids. CDR3 sequence (DNA): TGTGCCAGCAGCCCGACTAGCGTCTCCTACAATGAGCAGTTCTTC. Residues: CASSPTSVSYNEQFF.

This chain joins TRBV2 and TRBJ2-2; maybe TRBD1 (6 bases). This CDR3 has 14 amino acids. CDR1 and CDR2 (germline): SNHLY, FYNNEI. Trimming pared 6 bases from V and 6 bases from J, leaving 14 bases between. This CDR3 is CASRQTGSPGELFF. For the CDR3, the DNA is TGTGCCAGCAGGCAGACAGGATCACCCGGGGAGCTGTTTTTT.

In its sample, this clone was seen a few times. The chain is built from TRBV19 and TRBJ1-5, with D perhaps TRBD1 (6 bases). The germline gives CDR1 LNHDA, CDR2 SQIVND (reference sequence). With 4 bases removed from V and 5 bases from J, the gap between germline ends came to 24 bases. The CDR3 sequence is 18 residues long. CDR3: CASSTQTKTGRAYQPQHF. CDR3 DNA sequence: TGTGCCAGTAGTACCCAAACAAAGACAGGTAGGGCTTATCAGCCCCAGCATTTT.

The rearrangement joins TRBV7-9 to TRBJ1-1, with 7 nucleotides matching TRBD1. V shed 7 bases and J 1 base; nucleotides not matched to a gene: 9. Per germline, CDR1 SEHNR and CDR2 FQNEAQ (reference sequence). CDR3 size: 15 residues. The CDR3: CASMKVEGANTEAFF. CDR3 in DNA: TGTGCCAGCATGAAGGTAGAGGGGGCGAACACTGAAGCTTTCTTT. Full variable domain (remainder filled in from reference TRBV7-9 and TRBJ1-1): DTGVSQNPRHKITKRGQNVTFRCDPISEHNRLYWYRQTLGQGPEFLTYFQNEAQLEKSRLLSDRFSAERPKGSFSTLEIQRTEQGDSAMYLCASMKVEGANTEAFFGQGTRLTVV.

The rearrangement links TRBV7-2 to TRBJ2-1; D might be TRBD2 (5 bases). CDR1 SGHTA and CDR2 FQGNSA come from the germline V gene. CDR3 size: 13 residues. V was trimmed by 4 bases and J by 5 bases, leaving 9 bases between them. This chain's CDR3 is CASSSRRDNEQFF. CDR3 bases: TGTGCCAGCAGCTCTAGGCGGGACAATGAGCAGTTCTTC. Full variable domain (missing parts from reference TRBV7-2 and TRBJ2-1): GAGVSQSPSNKVTEKGKDVELRCDPISGHTALYWYRQSLGQGLEFLIYFQGNSAPDKSGLPSDRFSAERTGGSVSTLTIQRTQQEDSAVYLCASSSRRDNEQFFGPGTRLTVL.

J is TRBJ2-7 and V is TRBV13, with 7 nucleotides matching TRBD2. The trim removed 1 base at V and 3 bases at J, leaving 12 bases unmatched. The CDR3 sequence is 17 residues long. Germline CDR1 and CDR2: PRHDT and FYEKMQ (reference sequence). The CDR3 sequence is CASSLAHREATIYEQYF. CDR3 DNA: TGTGCCAGCAGCTTAGCCCACCGGGAGGCTACAATCTACGAGCAGTACTTC.

The chain combines TRBV6-6 with TRBJ2-7; TRBD1 matches 8 bases. J lost 5 bases, V lost 0 bases, and 6 bases had no gene match. CDR3 size: 15 residues. CDR1 and CDR2 from the germline V gene are MNHNY and SVGAGI (reference sequence). The CDR3 DNA is TGTGCCAGCAGTTACTCGAGACAGGGGACGAACGAGCAGTACTTC. Translation gives CASSYSRQGTNEQYF.

V is TRBV19 and J is TRBJ1-1; no firm D call. CDR1 and CDR2 from the germline V gene are LNHDA and SQIVND (reference sequence). Trimming took off 2 bases at V and 0 bases at J, with 7 bases between the two ends. The CDR3 has 14 amino acids. The CDR3, as DNA: TGTGCCAGTAGTATACCAGTTATGAACACTGAAGCTTTCTTT. It yields the protein CASSIPVMNTEAFF.

The rearrangement joins TRBV18 to TRBJ2-7, with 8 bases matching TRBD1. CDR1 is KGHSH and CDR2 is LQKENI in the germline V gene. The CDR3 covers 13 residues. Trimming cost V 2 bases and J 6 bases; bases outside gene matches: 3. CDR3 nucleotides: TGTGCCAGCTCACCAAACGACAGGGGCGAGCAGTACTTC. Translating gives CASSPNDRGEQYF. Complete variable domain (other parts from reference TRBV18 and TRBJ2-7): NAGVMQNPRHLVRRRGQEARLRCSPMKGHSHVYWYRQLPEEGLKFMVYLQKENIIDESGMPKERFSAEFPKEGPSILRIQQVVRGDSAAYFCASSPNDRGEQYFGPGTRLTVT.

This clone was seen just once. The chain employs TRBV27 and TRBJ1-6; D remains unclear. V dropped 5 bases and J dropped 10 bases, with 21 bases sitting between them. The CDR3 is 16 residues long. Per the germline V gene, CDR1 is MNHEY and CDR2 is SMNVEV (reference sequence). CDR3: CASSPSGFNGRSPLHF. Here the CDR3 DNA reads TGTGCCAGCAGTCCCTCGGGTTTCAACGGGAGATCACCCCTCCACTTT.

Comment on this clone: The germline gene is not matched at one end of the junction; a read error may be the cause. CDR3 coding DNA: TGTGCCAGCAGAGAAGGGGTATGGGGACTAGCGGGAGGGTACGAGCAGTACTTC. As protein: CASREGVWGLAGGYEQYF. The genes are TRBV6-1 and TRBJ2-7, with TRBD2 matching 16 bases. Germline V gene sequence: CDR1 MNHNS, CDR2 SASEGT. This CDR3 region has 18 residues.

The V gene is TRBV5-3, the J gene TRBJ2-3; TRBD2 is a possible D gene (6 bases). TRBV5-3 is annotated as an ORF whose role is uncertain. There are 14 residues in the CDR3. The V gene lost 6 bases and the J gene lost 6 bases, with 17 bases spanning the gap. The CDR3 sequence: CARTTRTTTDTQYF. As DNA, the CDR3 is TGTGCCAGAACGACTAGGACTACGACCGATACGCAGTATTTT.

The rearrangement links TRBV7-9 to TRBJ1-4, with 7 bases identical to TRBD1. V was clipped by 1 base and J by 5 bases; unmatched bases: 7. Germline CDR1 SEHNR, CDR2 FQNEAQ (reference sequence). This CDR3 contains 16 residues. The CDR3 region has the DNA TGTGCCAGCAGCTTAGTAGGGGGACAGTTCAATGAAAAACTGTTTTTT. This sequence encodes CASSLVGGQFNEKLFF.

The V and J genes are TRBV6-6 and TRBJ2-3; no firm D call. Trimming removed 2 bases from V and 3 bases from J, with 12 bases in between. The CDR3 is 15 residues long. CDR1 MNHNY and CDR2 SVGAGI come from the germline V gene (reference sequence). The CDR3 sequence is CASSYRLDFTDTQYF. The CDR3 nucleotides read TGTGCCAGCAGTTACCGGTTAGATTTTACAGATACGCAGTATTTT.

The genes are TRBV2 and TRBJ2-2; D call uncertain. V gave up 5 bases and J gave up 6 bases, with 7 bases separating them. Looked up from germline, CDR1 is SNHLY and CDR2 is FYNNEI. CDR3 length: 12 residues. In DNA, the CDR3 is TGTGCCAGCAGTCCGTTTTCCGGGGAGCTGTTTTTT. This gives the protein CASSPFSGELFF.

The rearrangement uses TRBV14 and TRBJ2-1; 8 bases agree with TRBD1. This CDR3 has 17 amino acids. Germline V lookup: CDR1 SGHDN, CDR2 FVKESK. The V segment lost 4 bases and the J segment 2 bases; nucleotides outside the gene matches: 10. Here the CDR3 DNA reads TGTGCCAGCAGCCGTGAAACAGGGGGGTTGGCCTACAATGAGCAGTTCTTC. Translation: CASSRETGGLAYNEQFF.

The CDR3 coding sequence is TGTGCCAGCAGCTTTGACAGAACAGGGCAATTCTATGGCTACACCTTC. It codes for CASSFDRTGQFYGYTF. This chain uses TRBV12-1 with TRBJ1-2; TRBD1, the table's D call, was not compared with the DNA. TRBV12-1 is a pseudogene. The CDR3 totals 16 residues.

J is TRBJ2-3 and V is TRBV5-4; 10 bases are a match to TRBD2. CDR1 and CDR2 (germline): SGHNT, YYREEE (reference sequence). V dropped 0 bases and J dropped 14; count of bases not matched to a gene: 12. There are 15 residues in the CDR3. CDR3 amino acids: CASSLGGTSALRGYF. The CDR3 nucleotides read TGTGCCAGCAGCTTGGGAGGGACTAGCGCCCTCCGGGGGTATTTT.

V is TRBV7-6 and J is TRBJ1-2; D remains ambiguous. The CDR3 spans 13 residues. Germline CDR1 and CDR2: SGHVS and FNYEAQ. V shed 11 bases and J shed 0 bases, with 13 bases lying between them. CDR3 amino acids: CASRGTSNYGYTF. In DNA form, the CDR3 reads TGTGCCTCCCGCGGCACTTCTAACTATGGCTACACCTTC.

The chain links TRBV2 to TRBJ2-1; D unclear. The CDR3 spans 13 residues. V lost 3 bases and J 2 bases, leaving 5 bases between the germline ends. Germline V lookup: CDR1 SNHLY, CDR2 FYNNEI. The CDR3 nucleotides read TGTGCCAGCAGTGATGAGGCCTACAATGAGCAGTTCTTC. This codes for CASSDEAYNEQFF.

The count of this clone is one. The chain links TRBV4-2 to TRBJ2-5; the match to TRBD1 covers 7 bases. Germline CDR1 LGHNA, CDR2 YNFKEQ. The CDR3 runs to 15 residues. Trimming took 2 bases from V and 2 from J; bases not matched to a gene: 5. Here the CDR3 reads CASSQIQGEQETQYF. DNA of the CDR3: TGTGCCAGCAGCCAAATTCAGGGGGAGCAAGAGACCCAGTACTTC.

The J gene is TRBJ1-6, the V gene TRBV5-4; D might be TRBD1 (6 bases). Looked up from germline, CDR1 is SGHNT and CDR2 is YYREEE (reference sequence). The CDR3 totals 17 residues. V dropped 4 bases and J dropped 7 bases, with 21 bases sitting between them. For the CDR3, the DNA is TGTGCCAGCAGCGGGGGCGGGGGGGGACGATGGAATTCACCCCTCCACTTT. Its protein is CASSGGGGGRWNSPLHF.